This T cell receptor (beta chain) is drawn from a study of T cells after yellow fever vaccination. This CDR3 region has 15 residues. CDR1 and CDR2 from the germline V gene are ENHRY and SYGVKD. V lost 8 bases and J lost 1; bases outside the gene matches: 7. TCRdb re-analysed the 5' RACE reads in MiXCR, keeping a single row per CDR3 protein. This sample carries 610,000 or so distinct CDR3 sequences, over 9% of them seen once, and the ten largest clones take 15%. The sequence derives from a man younger than 45 who received the YFV17D yellow fever vaccine. The chain uses TRBV10-3 and TRBJ2-2, with 7 bases aligning to TRBD1. The source was PBMCs, collected on the day of the yellow fever booster vaccination. CDR3 protein: CAIHKGGRNTGELFF. The CDR3 DNA reads as TGTGCCATCCACAAAGGGGGCCGGAACACCGGGGAGCTGTTTTTT.